This TCR beta chain was captured by sequencing in a study of cytomegalovirus exposure and HLA in healthy donors. The CDR3 extends over 14 amino acids. Study-wide findings and caveats: In vitro testing confirmed a few CMV-associated chains as specific for CMV antigens. Reported results showed that the classifier diagnosed cytomegalovirus status with high specificity and sensitivity.

The PCR made use of 60 Vbeta and 13 Jbeta primers. Libraries were prepared by immunoSEQ multiplex PCR; TCRdb keeps only in-frame clonotypes and omits some of them. In the table there are fewer than 300,000 clones, 86% of which are singletons. In regard to this clone: Its antigen is as yet unknown.

Sample: PBMCs. The chain uses TRBV21-1 and TRBJ2-5; the D call TRBD2 from the table was never checked on the DNA. TRBV21-1 is annotated as a pseudogene. The source is a man in his forties in good health and CMV-seropositive. The CDR3 here is CASRPPGAQETQYF. CDR3 coding DNA: TGTGCCAGCAGACCACCGGGAGCTCAAGAGACCCAGTACTTC.